The text below deals with one T cell receptor beta chain. The data belong to a study of OX40 agonist ivuxolimab in advanced cancers. Looking at the study overall: The study reported partial responses in three patients: one hepatocellular carcinoma, two cutaneous melanoma.

Assay used: immunoSEQ multiplex PCR; TCRdb lists only in-frame clones, some missing. In the table there are about 51,000 clones, over 65% of which are singletons. The CDR3 length is 15 residues. With 2 bases removed from V and 0 bases from J, the gap between germline ends came to 8 bases. From germline, CDR1 is SGHNT and CDR2 YYREEE (reference sequence). The gene calls are TRBV5-4 and TRBJ2-2; D uncertain. The sequence was collected from an adult with an advanced solid tumor such as melanoma, head and neck, liver or kidney cancer. The source material was CD4+ or CD8+ T cells sorted from blood, sampled in a trial of the OX40 agonist ivuxolimab. DNA for the CDR3: TGTGCCAGCAGCTTAAGTAGGTCGAACACCGGGGAGCTGTTTTTT. Its translation is CASSLSRSNTGELFF.